This paragraph reports one TCR beta chain. Many counts were recorded for this clonotype. Its recognized antigen is unknown. It has no much larger one-base neighbor in the sample; base qualities were not kept. Its CDR3 holds 13 amino acids, cysteine through phenylalanine. The DNA shown is the 39-base CDR3, in frame from base 1. The V and J ends are trimmed by 5 bases and 2 bases, leaving 8 bases between them. This specimen belongs to a study of identical twins (dated by TCRdb to 2016 to 2018). Describing the broader study: TCR alpha and beta repertoires from monozygotic twins, unrelated adults of various ages and cord blood were deep-sequenced to test whether fetal clonotypes persist. To rule out contamination, replicate twin experiments were performed at different times with different library preparation protocols. The research as a whole found: Invariant T cells such as MAIT and iNKT could partly confound zero-insertion analyses, although diverse VJ usage argued against such confounding for most clonotypes. Out-of-frame TCR alpha sequences shared between twins showed an excess of low generation-probability sequences compared with coincidental sharing between unrelated individuals. Fewer insertions were carried by abundant cord blood beta clonotypes, a similar but weaker trend appeared in young adult naive repertoires, and no such trend appeared in memory repertoires. Because the same donors could not be followed over many years, the conclusions depended on cross-sectional statistical analysis. In beta out-of-frame sequences, excess twin sharing was weaker, because having fewer shared sequences lowered the signal-to-noise ratio. Out-of-frame TCR alpha sharing in monozygotic twins was systematically underestimated by recombination models, whereas sharing between unrelated individuals was in agreement with the recombination models.

All donors were healthy Caucasians. Using Miltenyi CD45RO+ enrichment and human naive T-cell isolation kits, memory (CD45RO+) and naive T cells were isolated from PBMC. Libraries were prepared through 5' RACE. For sequencing, an Illumina HiSeq 2000 was employed. A universal primer binding site was added through template switching, and the final cDNA carried a unique molecular identifier so that TCR cDNA molecules could be counted accurately. Specific primers in the conserved constant-segment region were used to synthesize first-strand cDNA for TCR alpha and beta chains. To control for contamination, every cDNA library carried two barcodes: a SMART-Mk sample barcode plus Illumina barcodes. Two successive PCR steps introduced TruSeq adapter sequences along with Illumina sample barcodes. TCR alpha and beta cDNA libraries were sequenced on the Illumina HiSeq platform with custom primers. Regarding the original processing steps: MiGEC processed the raw reads to extract unique molecular identifiers, while MiXCR was used to determine the CDR3 positions. For each individual, recombination models were inferred using an EM algorithm with the repgenHMM and IGoR tools. Shared clonotypes were analyzed with the tcR package in R, and sharing was normalized by the product of cloneset sizes. Out-of-frame nonproductive sequences were analyzed to study raw recombination free of thymic and clonal selection effects. TCRdb ran its own pipeline on the public reads, namely fastp trimming at Q25 and MiXCR clone calling, and kept in-frame beta chains. A single entry per CDR3 protein holds the most common genes and DNA from its merged rows. The V and J calls and clone size are TCRdb's, not the authors'. This sample has around 220,000 distinct CDR3 sequences in its table, and 10% of those were observed once. Jointly, the top ten make up 10% of the sample.

The chain joins TRBV12-3 or TRBV12-4 to TRBJ2-3, and perhaps TRBD2 as D gene, on 5 matching bases. Sequences were obtained from memory T cells sorted from blood. The sample's cell subset or site, from its label and the paper: CD45RO+ enriched T cells. This clonotype originated in a man over 45 in good health. The CDR3 corresponds to CASSLLDTDTQYF. The nucleotide sequence is TGTGCCAGCAGTCTACTAGACACAGATACGCAGTATTTT.